The 14 T cell receptor beta chains given below trace back to one sample, sequenced in a study of post-analysis software for immune sequencing data. Which antigens these TCRs recognize remains unknown. Included in the TCR beta cDNA libraries were unique molecular identifiers. TCRdb reprocessed the PCR reads via MiXCR and lists one record per CDR3 protein. The sample has over 700,000 distinct CDR3 sequences, 30% seen once; the top ten hold 0.55% to 0.65%. Study-wide findings and caveats: The study found TRBV5-6, TRBV5-1 and TRBV20-1 among about 5 TRBV segments more frequent in patients than controls.

Specimen: blood. All receptors derive from a girl between 10 and 17 years old with multiple sclerosis.

Only a few counts were recorded for this clonotype. V and J are TRBV10-3 and TRBJ2-1; D is ambiguous. CDR1 is ENHRY and CDR2 is SYGVKD in the germline V gene. This CDR3 region has 14 residues. Deletions cut 1 base from V and 7 bases from J, with 11 bases between. The CDR3: CAISELSGPNEQFF. DNA for the CDR3: TGTGCCATCAGTGAGTTGTCCGGGCCGAATGAGCAGTTCTTC.

This clonotype was counted once. This chain connects TRBV6-5 to TRBJ2-7; D is ambiguous. CDR3 length equals 13 residues. CDR1 and CDR2 (germline): MNHEY, SVGAGI. The V gene lost 0 bases and the J gene lost 4 bases, with 7 bases spanning the gap. The CDR3 DNA reads as TGTGCCAGCAGTTACTCGTCCGAATACGAGCAGTACTTC. Residues: CASSYSSEYEQYF.

This clonotype was counted a few times. The chain employs TRBV7-9 and TRBJ2-1, with 8 nucleotides matching TRBD1. V lost 4 bases and J lost 0; bases outside the gene matches: 5. Germline CDR1 reads SEHNR; CDR2 reads FQNEAQ (reference sequence). The CDR3 has 16 amino acids. As DNA, the CDR3 is TGTGCCAGCAGCTCCTGGACAGGGCTCTCCTACAATGAGCAGTTCTTC. It yields the protein CASSSWTGLSYNEQFF.

This chain links TRBV7-2 with TRBJ2-2; 9 positions agree with TRBD2. The CDR3 loop spans 15 amino acids. The trim removed 3 bases at V and 6 bases at J, leaving 5 bases unmatched. CDR1 and CDR2 from the germline V gene are SGHTA and FQGNSA. The CDR3 reads CASSLRRGGPGELFF. The CDR3 nucleotides are TGTGCCAGCAGCTTGCGGCGGGGGGGTCCCGGGGAGCTGTTTTTT.

The V gene is TRBV7-2, the J gene TRBJ2-7; a weak D match, TRBD2 (6 bases). This CDR3 is built from 15 residues. The germline V gene encodes CDR1 SGHTA and CDR2 FQGNSA. Trimming removed 5 bases at V and 3 bases at J, with 17 bases between. The CDR3 DNA sequence: TGTGCCAGCAGCGTACTAGCAGAACGGAACTACGAGCAGTACTTC. Protein: CASSVLAERNYEQYF.

The chain has TRBV24-1 and TRBJ2-1, with D maybe TRBD1 (6 bases). Germline V gene sequence: CDR1 KGHDR, CDR2 SFDVKD. V lost 4 bases and J lost 1, with 7 bases in between. There are 14 residues in the CDR3. The CDR3 DNA follows: TGTGCCACCAGTGACGGGACATCCTACAATGAGCAGTTCTTC. Translating it yields CATSDGTSYNEQFF.

This chain connects TRBV2 to TRBJ2-3; TRBD2 is a possible D gene (5 bases). This CDR3 is built from 17 residues. V was trimmed by 3 bases and J by 3 bases, leaving 19 bases between them. Germline assignment: CDR1 SNHLY and CDR2 FYNNEI. The CDR3: CASSDVLLDGKTDTQYF. DNA of the CDR3: TGTGCCAGCAGTGATGTTCTTCTTGACGGGAAAACAGATACGCAGTATTTT.

The rearrangement joins TRBV6-2 or TRBV6-3 to TRBJ2-7; 9 bases are shared with TRBD2. The CDR3 extends over 15 amino acids. Germline trimming cut 6 bases from V and 0 bases from J; bases unmatched to any gene: 6. Germline V gene lookup returns CDR1 MNHEY and CDR2 SVGEGT. The CDR3 reads CASSRPAGGSYEQYF. The CDR3 DNA reads as TGTGCCAGCAGCCGCCCAGCGGGGGGCTCCTACGAGCAGTACTTC.

In this sample, this clonotype turned up many times. The chain recombines TRBV6-6 with TRBJ1-5, with 7 bases identical to TRBD1. Trimming took 6 bases from V and 3 from J; bases not matched to a gene: 8. In germline, CDR1 is MNHNY, CDR2 SVGAGI (reference sequence). The CDR3 covers 15 residues. The CDR3 nucleotides read TGTGCCAGCAGGCTTTATGGGACAGTCAATCAGCCCCAGCATTTT. Protein: CASRLYGTVNQPQHF.

This rearrangement joins TRBV7-9 to TRBJ1-1; a weak D match, TRBD1 (6 bases). The V gene's germline CDR1 is SEHNR and CDR2 FQNEAQ (reference sequence). Trimming took 0 bases from V and 6 from J, leaving 17 bases between them. The CDR3 runs to 16 residues. CDR3 in amino acids: CASSLAGTGRSAEAFF. As DNA, the CDR3 is TGTGCCAGCAGCTTAGCCGGCACAGGGAGGTCAGCTGAAGCTTTCTTT. Together with reference TRBV7-9 and TRBJ1-1, the CDR3 gives the full variable domain: DTGVSQNPRHKITKRGQNVTFRCDPISEHNRLYWYRQTLGQGPEFLTYFQNEAQLEKSRLLSDRFSAERPKGSFSTLEIQRTEQGDSAMYLCASSLAGTGRSAEAFFGQGTRLTVV.

This CDR3 reads CATAGYTSEKTQYF. CDR3 nucleotide sequence: TGTGCCACCGCCGGCTATACTTCGGAAAAGACCCAGTACTTC. The chain employs TRBV24-1 and TRBJ2-7; D remains unclear. The DNA end favors TRBJ2-5, so the J call may be wrong. The CDR3 loop spans 14 amino acids. CDR1 is KGHDR, CDR2 SFDVKD, per germline.

This clonotype was picked up a small number of times. The gene calls are TRBV5-1 and TRBJ2-3, with 7 bases matching TRBD2. This CDR3 has 16 residues. With 4 bases clipped from V and 3 bases from J, the junction kept 11 bases outside the gene matches. Germline-derived CDR1 and CDR2 are SGHRS and YFSETQ. CDR3 residues: CASSPSGSGVTDTQYF. For the CDR3, the DNA is TGCGCCAGCAGCCCTTCTGGGAGCGGGGTAACAGATACGCAGTATTTT.

This clonotype was recorded a few times. This chain connects TRBV28 to TRBJ2-3, with 8 bases identical to TRBD2. Losses at the gene ends were 2 bases for V and 0 bases for J; bases not matched to a gene: 13. Per germline, CDR1 MDHEN and CDR2 SYDVKM. This CDR3 is 19 amino acids long. The CDR3 DNA follows: TGTGCCAGCAGTTTAGGGATAGCGGGGCCAGAAAAAAGCACAGATACGCAGTATTTT. Residues: CASSLGIAGPEKSTDTQYF.

This clonotype was counted between two and nine times. This sequence joins TRBV2 and TRBJ1-6; no reliable D call. The V and J ends lost 6 bases and 9 bases respectively, with 21 bases between them. CDR3 length: 16 residues. The germline gives CDR1 SNHLY, CDR2 FYNNEI. In DNA, the CDR3 is TGTGCCAGCAGATATACCCGGGCGGCCCGGGGTTCACCCCTCCACTTT. This gives the protein CASRYTRAARGSPLHF.